What follows is one T cell receptor beta chain and its context. Its target is unknown. This record comes from a study of cytomegalovirus exposure and HLA in healthy donors. About the research overall: Samples from HLA-typed donors yielded around 79 million unique TCRs in an early data release. Study results and caveats: Fewer than 200 TCR beta chains were listed as cytomegalovirus-associated. Roughly uniform depth of sequencing across donors was assumed in presence/absence analyses.

PCR was performed using 60 Vbeta and 13 Jbeta primers. Assay used: immunoSEQ multiplex PCR; TCRdb lists only in-frame clones, some missing. The sample has approximately 120,000 clones; 65% to 80% are singletons. CDR1 MNHEY and CDR2 SMNVEV come from the germline V gene (reference sequence). The CDR3 runs 17 residues. Unmatched junction bases numbered 8, after V lost 4 bases and J lost 1 base. This sequence joins TRBV27 and TRBJ2-1, with 9 bases that match TRBD1. Specimen: PBMCs. This TCR derives from a female donor in good health and CMV-seronegative. CDR3 sequence (DNA): TGTGCCAGCAGTTCCTATAAGACAGGGGGTTCCTACAATGAGCAGTTCTTC. Protein: CASSSYKTGGSYNEQFF.